These 28 T cell receptor beta chains originate from one sample sequenced in a study of blood T cell repertoires in COVID-19. The assay was immunoSEQ multiplex PCR, and TCRdb's table has in-frame clones only and misses some. The table has 150,000 to 170,000 clones, about 90% seen once. The sequenced material came from peripheral blood. These receptors came from a man aged 50 to 60 with acute or convalescent COVID-19.

V and J are TRBV4-1 and TRBJ2-7; TRBD1 matches at 11 bases. The germline V gene encodes CDR1 MGHRA and CDR2 YSYEKL. V was clipped by 3 bases and J by 7 bases; unmatched bases: 11. The CDR3 spans 16 residues. CDR3: CASSQRTGQGVGEQYV. In nucleotides, the CDR3 is TGCGCCAGCAGCCAGCGGACGGGACAGGGGGTGGGTGAGCAGTACGTC.

The rearrangement links TRBV7-2 to TRBJ1-5; TRBD1 agrees at 7 bases. Germline CDR1 and CDR2: SGHTA and FQGNSA. The V segment lost 8 bases and the J segment 10 bases; nucleotides outside the gene matches: 11. The CDR3 sequence is 13 residues long. The CDR3: CASSSLAGGPQHF. The CDR3 DNA sequence: TGTGCCAGCTCCTCCCTCGCAGGGGGTCCCCAGCATTTT.

The J gene is TRBJ2-1, the V gene TRBV28, with 9 bases aligning to TRBD1. Germline assignment: CDR1 MDHEN and CDR2 SYDVKM. V was clipped by 7 bases and J by 9 bases; unmatched bases: 7. This CDR3 region has 13 residues. The CDR3 nucleotides are TGTGCCAGCAAACGGGGACAGGGTGGTGAGCAGTTCTTC. Translated: CASKRGQGGEQFF.

This chain connects TRBV3-1 (or the pseudogene TRBV3-2) to TRBJ1-6; 8 bases are a match to TRBD1. The length of the CDR3 is 23 residues. Germline V gene lookup returns CDR1 LGHDT and CDR2 YNNKEL (reference sequence). With 1 base clipped from V and 0 bases from J, the junction kept 20 bases outside the gene matches. This chain's CDR3 is CASSQVPRTGSPSISSYNSPLHF. The CDR3 DNA is TGTGCCAGCAGCCAAGTCCCTCGGACAGGGTCACCAAGTATTAGCTCCTATAATTCACCCCTCCACTTT.

The gene calls are TRBV25-1 and TRBJ2-3; 7 bases agree with TRBD2. The ends lost 1 base at V and 0 bases at J; junction bases unmatched: 7. Germline assignment: CDR1 MGHDK and CDR2 SYGVNS. The CDR3 totals 17 residues. CDR3 sequence (DNA): TGTGCCAGCAGTGAATGGGCTAGCGGATCTAGCACAGATACGCAGTATTTT. It is translated as CASSEWASGSSTDTQYF.

V gene TRBV28 combines with J gene TRBJ2-1, with D possibly matching TRBD2 (9 bases). CDR3 size: 14 residues. Germline V gene data show CDR1 as MDHEN and CDR2 as SYDVKM. The V end was cut by 8 bases, the J end by 11 bases, with 22 bases between. The CDR3 sequence: CASQQGESSGKQFF. CDR3 in DNA: TGTGCCAGCCAACAGGGGGAGTCTAGCGGGAAGCAGTTCTTC.

The genes are TRBV5-8 and TRBJ1-5; D not resolved. CDR3 length: 14 residues. The V end lost 0 bases, the J end lost 0 bases, and 4 bases lay between the germline ends. Looked up from germline, CDR1 is SGHTS and CDR2 is YDEGEE. The CDR3 protein is CASSLGYSNQPQHF. CDR3 DNA: TGTGCCAGCAGCTTGGGTTATAGCAATCAGCCCCAGCATTTT.

The chain has TRBV7-9 and TRBJ2-2, with TRBD1 as a possible D gene (6 bases). In germline, CDR1 is SEHNR, CDR2 FQNEAQ (reference sequence). This CDR3 is built from 12 residues. Trimming took off 3 bases at V and 9 bases at J, with 8 bases between the two ends. The CDR3 protein is CASSFRGRELFF. The CDR3 DNA sequence: TGTGCCAGCAGCTTCAGGGGAAGGGAGCTGTTTTTT. The full variable domain, its missing parts supplied by reference TRBV7-9 and TRBJ2-2, is DTGVSQNPRHKITKRGQNVTFRCDPISEHNRLYWYRQTLGQGPEFLTYFQNEAQLEKSRLLSDRFSAERPKGSFSTLEIQRTEQGDSAMYLCASSFRGRELFFGEGSRLTVL.

This chain links TRBV28 with TRBJ2-3, with D possibly TRBD1 on 6 matching bases. The CDR3 is 16 amino acids. Germline V gene lookup returns CDR1 MDHEN and CDR2 SYDVKM. The germline V and J ends were trimmed by 2 bases and 3 bases, with 15 bases remaining between them. CDR3 residues: CASSLVTGMVTDTQYF. Written as DNA, the CDR3 is TGTGCCAGCAGTTTAGTCACAGGGATGGTAACAGATACGCAGTATTTT.

This chain uses TRBV2 with TRBJ2-3; D not certain. V was shortened by 3 bases and J by 8 bases, with 24 bases between the two germline ends. The germline V gene has CDR1 SNHLY and CDR2 FYNNEI. This CDR3 has 17 residues. The DNA for the CDR3 is TGTGCCAGCAGTGAGAGTGAGGCTATCCGGTTTCGGGTTACGCAGTATTTT. Residues: CASSESEAIRFRVTQYF.

This chain uses TRBV2 with TRBJ2-2; TRBD2 might be the D (6 bases). Germline CDR1 and CDR2: SNHLY and FYNNEI. The V end was cut by 7 bases, the J end by 2 bases, with 17 bases between. The CDR3 consists of 16 residues. In DNA, the CDR3 is TGTGCCAGCAAACCAGTTTTGGGGGGAAACACCGGGGAGCTGTTTTTT. This sequence encodes CASKPVLGGNTGELFF.

CDR3 in DNA: TGCAGCACCGAAGGGCTAGCGGGGAATGAGCAGTTCTTC. This gives the protein CSTEGLAGNEQFF. The chain links TRBV29-1 to TRBJ2-1, with 9 bases that match TRBD2. The germline V gene encodes CDR1 SQVTM and CDR2 ANQGSEA. The CDR3 is 13 amino acids. The V segment lost 8 bases and the J segment 7 bases; nucleotides outside the gene matches: 9.

This sequence joins TRBV2 and TRBJ1-5; D not certain. The germline CDR1 and CDR2 sequences are SNHLY and FYNNEI. CDR3 length: 15 residues. V gave up 6 bases and J gave up 1 base, with 13 bases separating them. CDR3 DNA: TGTGCCAGCAGGGGGTGGAGGAACAGCAATCAGCCCCAGCATTTT. This sequence encodes CASRGWRNSNQPQHF. The full variable domain, completed using reference TRBV2 and TRBJ1-5, is EPEVTQTPSHQVTQMGQEVILRCVPISNHLYFYWYRQILGQKVEFLVSFYNNEISEKSEIFDDQFSVERPDGSNFTLKIRSTKLEDSAMYFCASRGWRNSNQPQHFGDGTRLSIL.

The V and J genes are TRBV14 and TRBJ2-1; 14 bases match TRBD2. This CDR3 has 19 amino acids. The germline V gene has CDR1 SGHDN and CDR2 FVKESK. The V and J ends lost 2 bases and 8 bases, in that order; junction bases with no gene match: 14. The CDR3 DNA reads TGTGCCAGCAGCCAAAAGAGGGGCGGGACTAGCGGGAGTATCGATGAGCAGTTCTTC. Its translation: CASSQKRGGTSGSIDEQFF.

The rearrangement uses TRBV29-1 and TRBJ2-3; 9 nucleotides agree with TRBD2. The ends lost 4 bases at V and 8 bases at J; junction bases unmatched: 4. This CDR3 has 12 residues. The germline CDR1 and CDR2 sequences are SQVTM and ANQGSEA. The CDR3 reads CSVGGRAFTQYF. For the CDR3, the DNA is TGCAGCGTTGGCGGGAGGGCCTTTACGCAGTATTTT.

A word on this clone: One end of the junction does not line up with germline, which may come from a read error. This chain joins TRBV7-3 and TRBJ2-1, with D maybe TRBD2 (7 bases). The germline CDR1 and CDR2 sequences are SGHTA and FQGTGA. The CDR3 length is 14 residues. DNA of the CDR3: TGTGCCAGCAGCTTAAGTGCGGGGGCCACACCCGAACTCTTC. The encoded protein is CASSLSAGATPELF.

V usage is TRBV28 and J usage is TRBJ2-7, with 7 bases identical to TRBD2. The CDR3 contains 15 residues. Germline assignment: CDR1 MDHEN and CDR2 SYDVKM. V shed 6 bases, J shed 1 base, and the junction held 9 bases outside the gene matches. CDR3 loop: CASSRGLKPSYEQYV. In DNA, the CDR3 is TGTGCCAGCAGCCGGGGACTAAAACCATCCTACGAGCAGTACGTC.

The J gene is TRBJ2-3, the V gene TRBV28, with TRBD2 as a possible D gene (5 bases). The V end lost 2 bases, the J end lost 0 bases, and 15 bases lay between the germline ends. Germline values: CDR1 MDHEN, CDR2 SYDVKM. CDR3 length equals 17 residues. This chain's CDR3 is CASSLPMTTISTDTQYF. CDR3 DNA sequence: TGTGCCAGCAGTTTACCCATGACTACTATTAGCACAGATACGCAGTATTTT. The complete variable domain, with remaining parts taken from reference TRBV28 and TRBJ2-3, reads DVKVTQSSRYLVKRTGEKVFLECVQDMDHENMFWYRQDPGLGLRLIYFSYDVKMKEKGDIPEGYSVSREKKERFSLILESASTNQTSMYLCASSLPMTTISTDTQYFGPGTRLTVL.

This chain links TRBV3-1 (or the pseudogene TRBV3-2) with TRBJ1-5, with D tentatively TRBD1 (5 bases). Germline V gene sequence: CDR1 LGHDT, CDR2 YNNKEL (reference sequence). Trimming pared 5 bases from V and 2 bases from J, leaving 10 bases between. The CDR3 loop spans 14 amino acids. The CDR3 reads CASSMDTGNQPQHF. The CDR3, as DNA: TGTGCCAGCAGCATGGACACCGGCAATCAGCCCCAGCATTTT.

The chain carries TRBV7-6 and TRBJ2-2, with D possibly being TRBD2 (5 bases). CDR1 and CDR2 (germline): SGHVS, FNYEAQ. The V end lost 0 bases, the J end lost 6 bases, and 11 bases lay between the germline ends. The CDR3 spans 15 residues. DNA of the CDR3: TGTGCCAGCAGCTTAGCCGGGGATCCCCCCGGGGAGCTGTTTTTT. Translated, it gives CASSLAGDPPGELFF. Full variable domain (outside the CDR3, taken from reference TRBV7-6 and TRBJ2-2): GAGVSQSPRYKVTKRGQDVALRCDPISGHVSLYWYRQALGQGPEFLTYFNYEAQQDKSGLPNDRFSAERPEGSISTLTIQRTEQRDSAMYRCASSLAGDPPGELFFGEGSRLTVL.

This chain connects TRBV6-2 or TRBV6-3 to TRBJ2-5; D might be TRBD1 (6 bases). The germline gives CDR1 MNHEY, CDR2 SVGEGT. This CDR3 spans 14 amino acids. V shed 5 bases and J shed 2 bases, with 12 bases lying between them. The CDR3 spells CASSPGQPQETQYF. CDR3 coding DNA: TGTGCCAGCAGTCCAGGACAGCCACAAGAGACCCAGTACTTC.

The CDR3 DNA is TGTGCCAGCAGACAGGTGGGGGACACCGGGGAGCTGTTTTTT. Translated: CASRQVGDTGELFF. The V call is TRBV19, the J call TRBJ2-2, with D perhaps TRBD1 (6 bases). In germline, CDR1 is LNHDA, CDR2 SQIVND (reference sequence). This CDR3 contains 14 residues. The ends were cut back, 9 bases at V and 3 bases at J, with 14 bases in the middle.

This clone was observed a single time. V gene TRBV27 combines with J gene TRBJ2-5, with 8 nucleotides matching TRBD1. The V gene's germline CDR1 is MNHEY and CDR2 SMNVEV (reference sequence). The CDR3 covers 14 residues. The V and J ends lost 6 bases and 3 bases, in that order; junction bases with no gene match: 6. CDR3 sequence reads: CASRRRQGKETQYF. For the CDR3, the DNA is TGTGCCAGCAGGCGAAGACAGGGGAAAGAGACCCAGTACTTC.

The sample holds one count of this clone. V usage is TRBV27 and J usage is TRBJ2-7; D uncertain. The CDR3 loop spans 12 amino acids. The V end lost 8 bases, the J end lost 1 base, and 9 bases lay between the germline ends. The V gene's germline CDR1 is MNHEY and CDR2 SMNVEV (reference sequence). The CDR3 DNA is TGTGCCAGCGGCCTAGGATCCTACGAGCAGTACTTC. Amino acids: CASGLGSYEQYF.

The rearrangement links TRBV5-1 to TRBJ1-1; 7 nucleotides agree with TRBD1. CDR3 length: 15 amino acids. The V and J ends lost 6 bases and 7 bases, in that order; junction bases with no gene match: 15. CDR1 is SGHRS and CDR2 is YFSETQ in the germline V gene. CDR3 DNA: TGCGCCAGCACGCTAAGGACAGGCGACCCCGGTGAAGCTTTCTTT. This translates into CASTLRTGDPGEAFF.

The CDR3 sequence: CASSFNADTQYF. CDR3 coding DNA: TGCGCCAGCAGCTTCAATGCAGATACGCAGTATTTT. The rearrangement uses TRBV5-1 and TRBJ2-3; D is uncertain. The CDR3 consists of 12 residues. Germline V gene lookup returns CDR1 SGHRS and CDR2 YFSETQ. V dropped 2 bases and J dropped 4 bases, with 5 bases sitting between them.

This chain joins TRBV28 and TRBJ1-4, with D hard to call. The germline CDR1 and CDR2 sequences are MDHEN and SYDVKM. The CDR3 sequence is 16 residues long. Deletions cut 6 bases from V and 7 bases from J, with 21 bases between. The CDR3, as DNA: TGTGCCAGCAGCTCCATGCTCCCTCAGGAGGGTGAAAAACTGTTTTTT. Protein product: CASSSMLPQEGEKLFF.

About this clone: A read error may account for a junction end that differs from germline. The V call is TRBV3-1 (or the pseudogene TRBV3-2), the J call TRBJ2-1; 13 bases are shared with TRBD2. Germline-derived CDR1 and CDR2 are LGHDT and YNNKEL (reference sequence). The CDR3 runs 13 residues. The CDR3 here is CASSPLPGTSGVF. The CDR3 nucleotides read TGTGCCAGCAGCCCGTTACCCGGGACTAGCGGGGTCTTC.